Below, 24 T cell receptor beta chains from the same sample are listed, as sequenced in a study of PD-1 blockade in classical Hodgkin lymphoma. Produced via immunoSEQ multiplex PCR; TCRdb's table is partial and in-frame only. The sample records almost 20,000 clones, more than 75% being singletons. As for time point: cycle 4 day 1 (C4D1), after five to seven weeks of nivolumab. In every patient, relapse followed autologous stem cell transplantation, while exposure to brentuximab vedotin differed. CD8+ T cell isolation from thawed PBMCs was performed by magnetic negative selection. The material was CD8+ T cells from blood, obtained before the fourth cycle of nivolumab. All receptors derive from a human donor with classical Hodgkin lymphoma.

J is TRBJ2-7 and V is TRBV18; weak D call: TRBD1 (6 bases). Looked up from germline, CDR1 is KGHSH and CDR2 is LQKENI. V was trimmed by 4 bases and J by 2 bases, leaving 12 bases between them. The CDR3 spans 14 residues. The CDR3 protein is CASSLPQGTYEQYF. CDR3 nucleotides: TGTGCCAGCTCACTCCCACAGGGAACCTACGAGCAGTACTTC.

The V and J genes are TRBV9 and TRBJ2-3, with D tentatively TRBD2 (6 bases). The germline V gene has CDR1 SGDLS and CDR2 YYNGEE. V was pared by 1 base and J by 2 bases, with 14 bases between. The length of the CDR3 is 16 residues. The CDR3 DNA sequence: TGTGCCAGCAGCGTATTGGGCCGGGGGTTCACAGATACGCAGTATTTT. As protein: CASSVLGRGFTDTQYF.

This chain uses TRBV2 with TRBJ1-5, with 9 bases aligning to TRBD1. With V trimmed by 3 bases and J by 6 bases, 3 bases remained unmatched. Germline CDR1 and CDR2: SNHLY and FYNNEI. CDR3 size: 14 residues. The CDR3 protein is CASSDGTGSQPQHF. The DNA for the CDR3 is TGTGCCAGCAGTGATGGGACAGGGTCTCAGCCCCAGCATTTT.

This chain's CDR3 is CASSARVANEQFF. DNA for the CDR3: TGTGCCAGCAGCGCCAGGGTTGCCAATGAGCAGTTCTTC. V usage is TRBV9 and J usage is TRBJ2-1; D is perhaps TRBD1 (5 bases). Germline CDR1 reads SGDLS; CDR2 reads YYNGEE. This CDR3 is built from 13 residues. Trimming stripped 3 bases from V and 6 bases from J, with 10 bases between.

The rearrangement uses TRBV27 and TRBJ1-5; D unresolved. Germline V gives CDR1 MNHEY, CDR2 SMNVEV (reference sequence). The V end was cut by 3 bases, the J end by 0 bases, with 3 bases between. The length of the CDR3 is 13 residues. CDR3 loop: CASSFSSNQPQHF. The CDR3 DNA reads TGTGCCAGCAGTTTCTCTAGCAATCAGCCCCAGCATTTT.

The V and J genes are TRBV5-1 and TRBJ1-2, with D tentatively TRBD1 (6 bases). The germline CDR1 and CDR2 sequences are SGHRS and YFSETQ. V dropped 4 bases and J dropped 4 bases, with 11 bases sitting between them. This CDR3 region has 13 residues. CDR3 region: CASSTDRSYGYTF. CDR3 nucleotide sequence: TGCGCCAGCAGCACTGACAGGAGCTATGGCTACACCTTC.

This clone has just a few counts. The DNA of the CDR3 is TGTGCCAGCAGCTTGGACAGGCAAGAGCCCCAGCATTTT. Encoded protein: CASSLDRQEPQHF. The J gene is TRBJ1-5, the V gene TRBV7-9; 7 bases match TRBD1. The CDR3 has 13 amino acids. The junction had 4 bases not matched to a gene; V was cut back by 3 bases and J by 8 bases. CDR1 and CDR2 (germline): SEHNR, FQNEAQ (reference sequence).

Concerning this clone itself: A read error may account for a junction end that differs from germline. The genes are TRBV10-3 and TRBJ1-3; a possible D gene is TRBD1 (5 bases). The CDR3 is made up of 18 amino acids. The germline V gene encodes CDR1 ENHRY and CDR2 SYGVKD. The CDR3 nucleotides are TGTGCCATCAGTGAGTCAGGGGTAAGCGAAAGCTCTGGAATCACCATATATTTT. As protein: CAISESGVSESSGITIYF.

The chain is built from TRBV27 and TRBJ1-1; 10 bases map to TRBD1. Germline values: CDR1 MNHEY, CDR2 SMNVEV (reference sequence). CDR3 length: 14 residues. The trim removed 4 bases at V and 4 bases at J, leaving 3 bases unmatched. CDR3 DNA sequence: TGTGCCAGCAGTTCCTGGACAGGGGGCACTGAAGCTTTCTTT. Translating it yields CASSSWTGGTEAFF.

The genes are TRBV5-1 and TRBJ2-2, with 8 bases fitting TRBD1. The CDR3 consists of 14 residues. Trimming at V came to 6 bases and at J to 10 bases, leaving 11 bases not matched to a gene. The germline V gene encodes CDR1 SGHRS and CDR2 YFSETQ. The CDR3 DNA is TGCGCCAGCAAACCGGGACAGGCGCAGGCGGAGCTGTTTTTT. Its protein is CASKPGQAQAELFF.

Points on this clone: This CDR3 is also generated by other DNA sequences in the sample. This chain uses TRBV18 with TRBJ1-1; D is perhaps TRBD1 (6 bases). V was trimmed by 0 bases and J by 3 bases, leaving 14 bases between them. Per the germline V gene, CDR1 is KGHSH and CDR2 is LQKENI. The CDR3 loop spans 16 amino acids. The CDR3 DNA reads as TGTGCCAGCTCACCACCACGTGTTGGGGGCGACACTGAAGCTTTCTTT. Encoded protein: CASSPPRVGGDTEAFF.

CDR3 loop: CAATGTGNTIYF. Written as DNA, the CDR3 is TGTGCCGCGACAGGGACTGGAAACACCATATATTTT. The V and J genes are TRBV19 and TRBJ1-3; 7 bases fit TRBD1. The CDR3 consists of 12 residues. Germline CDR1 reads LNHDA; CDR2 reads SQIVND (reference sequence). V lost 11 bases to trimming and J lost 2 bases; unmatched junction nucleotides: 3.

This rearrangement joins TRBV27 to TRBJ1-5; D not resolved. The length of the CDR3 is 15 residues. Germline V gene sequence: CDR1 MNHEY, CDR2 SMNVEV (reference sequence). V shed 1 base and J shed 3 bases, with 10 bases lying between them. CDR3 sequence reads: CASSLLLADNQPQHF. The CDR3 coding sequence is TGTGCCAGCAGTTTATTGTTGGCAGACAATCAGCCCCAGCATTTT.

This chain connects TRBV4-1 to TRBJ1-2; a weak D match, TRBD1 (6 bases). Germline CDR1 and CDR2: MGHRA and YSYEKL. The CDR3 covers 16 residues. The V gene lost 0 bases and the J gene lost 6 bases, with 17 bases spanning the gap. This chain's CDR3 is CASSQDHTWGADGYTF. In DNA, the CDR3 is TGCGCCAGCAGCCAAGATCACACGTGGGGGGCTGATGGCTACACCTTC.

V usage is TRBV9 and J usage is TRBJ2-4; tentative D call: TRBD1 (6 bases). The CDR3 sequence is 15 residues long. Deletions cut 2 bases from V and 1 base from J, with 10 bases between. CDR1 and CDR2 (germline): SGDLS, YYNGEE. In DNA, the CDR3 is TGTGCCAGCAGCGTGCAGGGGATGGCCAAAAACATTCAGTACTTC. Amino acid sequence: CASSVQGMAKNIQYF.

This chain links TRBV7-2 with TRBJ2-1; 9 bases are shared with TRBD2. The germline V gene encodes CDR1 SGHTA and CDR2 FQGNSA. CDR3 size: 15 residues. J gave up 8 bases and V 1 base, and 6 bases lay outside the gene matches. The CDR3 nucleotides read TGTGCCAGCAGCTTAGGGCTAGCGGGGAGCGATGAGCAGTTCTTC. It codes for CASSLGLAGSDEQFF.

V usage is TRBV5-1 and J usage is TRBJ2-7; no clear D gene. The CDR3 is 14 residues long. V lost 7 bases and J lost 2, with 16 bases in between. Germline values: CDR1 SGHRS, CDR2 YFSETQ. The CDR3 here is CASGPARATYEQYF. CDR3 DNA: TGCGCCAGCGGACCGGCCCGGGCCACCTACGAGCAGTACTTC.

The gene calls are TRBV7-8 and TRBJ1-2; no definite D call. The CDR3 length is 16 residues. The germline V and J ends were trimmed by 3 bases and 8 bases, with 22 bases remaining between them. Looked up from germline, CDR1 is SGHVS and CDR2 is FQNEAQ. CDR3: CASSFYISSGSEGYTF. DNA for the CDR3: TGTGCCAGCAGCTTCTATATAAGTTCGGGGTCGGAAGGCTACACCTTC.

Only a few counts were recorded for this clone. The chain employs TRBV9 and TRBJ2-2; no clear D gene. CDR1 and CDR2 from the germline V gene are SGDLS and YYNGEE. There are 12 residues in the CDR3. Between the trimmed V and J ends, which lost 0 bases and 4 bases, there was a span of 1 base. CDR3 protein: CASSVVTGELFF. The CDR3 coding sequence is TGTGCCAGCAGCGTAGTCACCGGGGAGCTGTTTTTT.

This rearrangement joins TRBV30 to TRBJ2-2, with D maybe TRBD2 (5 bases). Trimming left V 4 bases short and J 0 bases short, with 6 bases between. This CDR3 is 13 amino acids long. Germline loops: CDR1 GTSNPN, CDR2 SVGIG (reference sequence). As DNA, the CDR3 is TGTGCCTGGATGGGAGCGAACACCGGGGAGCTGTTTTTT. It translates to CAWMGANTGELFF.

The CDR3 DNA reads as TGTGCCAGTAGTAGCGGACTAGCGGGGGCCCTACGCACAGATACGCAGTATTTT. Translation gives CASSSGLAGALRTDTQYF. The J gene is TRBJ2-3, the V gene TRBV19; 13 bases align to TRBD2. V was clipped by 4 bases and J by 1 base; unmatched bases: 8. CDR3 length: 18 residues. Germline assignment: CDR1 LNHDA and CDR2 SQIVND (reference sequence).

The chain employs TRBV10-1 and TRBJ2-1; possible D gene TRBD2, 5 bases. Germline V gene data show CDR1 as WNHNN and CDR2 as SYGVQD (reference sequence). This CDR3 region has 12 residues. V lost 6 bases and J lost 8, with 11 bases in between. The CDR3 bases are TGCGCCAGCAGCAGGACTGGCGATGAGCAGTTCTTC. Its protein product is CASSRTGDEQFF.

The chain has TRBV4-3 and TRBJ2-7; the match to TRBD2 covers 7 bases. V was clipped by 8 bases and J by 6 bases; unmatched bases: 7. The CDR3 is made up of 12 amino acids. The germline CDR1 and CDR2 sequences are LGHNA and YSLEER. The CDR3 spells CASGRRGGEQYF. The DNA of the CDR3 is TGCGCCAGCGGACGTCGCGGGGGCGAGCAGTACTTC.

This clone was observed a single time. This rearrangement joins TRBV2 to TRBJ2-7, with D unresolved. The V gene lost 3 bases and the J gene lost 0 bases, with 12 bases spanning the gap. The CDR3 spans 15 residues. Germline V gene lookup returns CDR1 SNHLY and CDR2 FYNNEI. CDR3 residues: CASSDVMSDSYEQYF. In DNA, the CDR3 is TGTGCCAGCAGTGATGTCATGTCGGACTCCTACGAGCAGTACTTC. Based on the CDR3 plus reference TRBV2 and TRBJ2-7, the full variable domain is EPEVTQTPSHQVTQMGQEVILRCVPISNHLYFYWYRQILGQKVEFLVSFYNNEISEKSEIFDDQFSVERPDGSNFTLKIRSTKLEDSAMYFCASSDVMSDSYEQYFGPGTRLTVT.